This T cell receptor beta chain was found in a study of neurological immune-mediated disorders. PBMCs stored at -80 C, numbering 2 million, were the origin of the unsorted libraries. The CDR3 is 14 amino acids. V was trimmed by 3 bases and J by 5 bases, leaving 13 bases between them. The study's findings and limits: When grouped phylogenetically, the repertoires of 18 of the 34 multiple sclerosis patients fell together in one related-CDR3 cluster, which is a possible signature.

Each CDR3 protein gets one entry after TCRdb re-called the 5' RACE reads with MiXCR. This sample has some 65,000 distinct CDR3 sequences, with approximately 4.2% found just once. In its sample, this clonotype was seen many times. What it binds is unknown. The sample taken for sequencing was PBMCs. V gene TRBV12-3 or TRBV12-4 combines with J gene TRBJ2-5, with D perhaps being TRBD1 or TRBD2 (5 bases each). This receptor was obtained from a man aged 50-60 years with multiple sclerosis. The CDR3 DNA follows: TGTGCCAGCAGTTTCCTTGGGGGAAGGGAGACCCAGTACTTC. It is translated as CASSFLGGRETQYF.